Following are 23 T cell receptor beta chains from one sample sequenced in a study of T cells in tuberculosis. After thawing and overnight rest, PBMC were stained with GMM-loaded CD1B tetramer, viability dye and anti-CD3 for sorting. C32 glucose monomycolate from Rhodococcus equi was loaded onto the CD1B tetramers. Using immunoSEQ multiplex PCR, the repertoire was profiled, and TCRdb retains in-frame clones only, with some absent. The repertoire has 80,000 to 100,000 clones, about nine tenths of them found once; the top ten carry around 1.8%. Sequencing was done on a sample of CD1b-GMM tetramer-negative cells sorted from PBMCs. The origin of the receptors is an adult woman with latent tuberculosis.

This chain uses TRBV14 with TRBJ2-1; the match to TRBD2 covers 7 bases. The V gene's germline CDR1 is SGHDN and CDR2 FVKESK. This CDR3 region has 17 residues. Trimming took 4 bases from V and 3 from J; bases not matched to a gene: 12. CDR3 nucleotides: TGTGCCAGCAGCCGCGGAAGGGCTAGCGGAAACTACAATGAGCAGTTCTTC. This gives the protein CASSRGRASGNYNEQFF.

The V and J genes are TRBV6-5 and TRBJ2-2; TRBD1 might be the D (5 bases). V was pared by 5 bases and J by 1 base, with 8 bases between. This CDR3 has 14 residues. Germline-derived CDR1 and CDR2 are MNHEY and SVGAGI. CDR3 bases: TGTGCCAGCAGTAGACAGATGAACACCGGGGAGCTGTTTTTT. The encoded protein is CASSRQMNTGELFF.

The rearrangement uses TRBV9 and TRBJ2-3, with 8 bases aligning to TRBD2. In germline, CDR1 is SGDLS, CDR2 YYNGEE. This CDR3 has 18 amino acids. Losses at the gene ends were 0 bases for V and 0 bases for J; bases not matched to a gene: 9. CDR3 DNA: TGTGCCAGCAGCGTAGACCGGGGGGCGGGGGGAAGCACAGATACGCAGTATTTT. Residues: CASSVDRGAGGSTDTQYF.

The chain is built from TRBV7-2 and TRBJ1-2; TRBD1 might be the D (6 bases). Germline V gives CDR1 SGHTA, CDR2 FQGNSA. The CDR3 is made up of 14 amino acids. The ends were cut back, 1 base at V and 5 bases at J, with 11 bases in the middle. In nucleotides, the CDR3 is TGTGCCAGCAGCTTAGTCCCACAGGGATATGGCTACACCTTC. It encodes CASSLVPQGYGYTF.

The chain uses TRBV9 and TRBJ2-2, with TRBD2 identical over 9 bases. Germline trimming cut 0 bases from V and 5 bases from J; bases unmatched to any gene: 11. This CDR3 has 18 amino acids. CDR1 is SGDLS, CDR2 YYNGEE, per germline. The DNA of the CDR3 is TGTGCCAGCAGCGTAGGGGGACGAGCGGGGGGAACTACCGGGGAGCTGTTTTTT. It specifies CASSVGGRAGGTTGELFF.

The CDR3 DNA is TGTGCCACCAGTGTTGGGGGGGTGACCAAAAACATTCAGTACTTC. Translation: CATSVGGVTKNIQYF. This rearrangement joins TRBV15 to TRBJ2-4, with 7 bases lining up with TRBD2. This CDR3 contains 15 residues. The germline V gene has CDR1 LNHNV and CDR2 YYDKDF (reference sequence). V shed 6 bases, J shed 2 bases, and the junction held 7 bases outside the gene matches.

The rearrangement links TRBV6-5 to TRBJ1-1; 10 bases agree with TRBD1. J gave up 10 bases and V 6 bases, and 8 bases lay outside the gene matches. This CDR3 is built from 13 residues. Germline CDR1 and CDR2: MNHEY and SVGAGI. The CDR3 protein is CASRGDRGFGAFF. CDR3 sequence (DNA): TGTGCCAGCAGAGGGGACAGGGGATTTGGAGCTTTCTTT.

The chain uses TRBV4-2 and TRBJ2-5; 11 bases agree with TRBD2. The CDR3 is 16 amino acids. V shed 2 bases and J 5 bases; nucleotides not matched to a gene: 7. CDR1 is LGHNA, CDR2 YNFKEQ, per germline. The CDR3 is CASSQIAGGPEETQYF. The CDR3 DNA reads as TGTGCCAGCAGCCAAATAGCGGGGGGGCCGGAGGAGACCCAGTACTTC.

V gene TRBV21-1 combines with J gene TRBJ1-2. TRBV21-1 is a documented pseudogene. The CDR3 is made up of 16 amino acids. The CDR3, as DNA: TGTGCCAGTTTCGGCGTCGGGGGGCGCCCGGTTGGGGGCTACACCTTC. Translated, it gives CASFGVGGRPVGGYTF.

This clone was counted a single time. This chain joins TRBV30 and TRBJ1-2; D is undetermined. V lost 8 bases and J 1 base, leaving 14 bases between the germline ends. This CDR3 comprises 13 residues. Germline V CDR1 and CDR2: GTSNPN, SVGIG (reference sequence). The CDR3 DNA reads TGTGCCGGACTCGAACAGATTAACTATGGCTACACCTTC. Translating it yields CAGLEQINYGYTF.

This chain joins TRBV19 and TRBJ1-3; a weak D match, TRBD1 (5 bases). V was shortened by 2 bases and J by 2 bases, with 13 bases between the two germline ends. The CDR3 covers 16 residues. Germline CDR1 reads LNHDA; CDR2 reads SQIVND (reference sequence). The CDR3 sequence is CASSIREGSAGNTIYF. CDR3 sequence (DNA): TGTGCCAGTAGTATACGGGAGGGGAGCGCTGGAAACACCATATATTTT.

V gene TRBV19 combines with J gene TRBJ2-1, with 9 bases matching TRBD1. The germline gives CDR1 LNHDA, CDR2 SQIVND (reference sequence). V was pared by 7 bases and J by 9 bases, with 7 bases of the junction left unmatched. The CDR3 totals 13 residues. The DNA for the CDR3 is TGTGCCAGTACGACAGACAGGGGGGTTGAGCAGTTCTTC. Translation: CASTTDRGVEQFF.

J is TRBJ1-5 and V is TRBV28; D ambiguous. The CDR3 sequence is 11 residues long. Germline loops: CDR1 MDHEN, CDR2 SYDVKM. V was clipped by 6 bases and J by 3 bases, with 3 bases between them. Written as DNA, the CDR3 is TGTGCCAGCAGCTACAATCAGCCCCAGCATTTT. It is translated as CASSYNQPQHF.

The chain links TRBV5-1 to TRBJ2-4; a weak D match, TRBD1 (7 bases). This CDR3 contains 14 residues. The V end was cut by 5 bases, the J end by 9 bases, with 18 bases between. Germline V lookup: CDR1 SGHRS, CDR2 YFSETQ. CDR3 loop: CASREGQSRSIQYF. The CDR3 DNA reads TGCGCCAGCAGGGAGGGACAGTCCCGAAGCATTCAGTACTTC.

This clone was observed a few times. The chain carries TRBV28 and TRBJ1-6; D remains unclear. Trimming cost V 2 bases and J 9 bases, with 8 bases left between them. The CDR3 length is 13 residues. CDR1 and CDR2 (germline): MDHEN, SYDVKM. CDR3 region: CASSLSGPSPLHF. As DNA, the CDR3 is TGTGCCAGCAGTTTAAGCGGGCCTTCACCCCTCCACTTT. Together with reference TRBV28 and TRBJ1-6, the CDR3 gives the full variable domain: DVKVTQSSRYLVKRTGEKVFLECVQDMDHENMFWYRQDPGLGLRLIYFSYDVKMKEKGDIPEGYSVSREKKERFSLILESASTNQTSMYLCASSLSGPSPLHFGNGTRLTVT.

This sequence joins TRBV7-2 and TRBJ1-1; 7 bases map to TRBD1. CDR3 length: 14 residues. The junction had 9 bases not matched to a gene; V was cut back by 3 bases and J by 8 bases. In germline, CDR1 is SGHTA, CDR2 FQGNSA. As DNA, the CDR3 is TGTGCCAGCAGCTTCTGGGACAGCAGTGACGAAGCTTTCTTT. Translation gives CASSFWDSSDEAFF.

The rearrangement links TRBV7-2 to TRBJ1-5, with no clear D. Deletions cut 1 base from V and 6 bases from J, with 4 bases between. The CDR3 totals 12 residues. Germline CDR1 SGHTA, CDR2 FQGNSA. CDR3 DNA sequence: TGTGCCAGCAGCTTAGGGCTTCAGCCCCAGCATTTT. The encoded protein is CASSLGLQPQHF. Supplemented by reference TRBV7-2 and TRBJ1-5, the full variable domain reads GAGVSQSPSNKVTEKGKDVELRCDPISGHTALYWYRQSLGQGLEFLIYFQGNSAPDKSGLPSDRFSAERTGGSVSTLTIQRTQQEDSAVYLCASSLGLQPQHFGDGTRLSIL.

The chain links TRBV25-1 to TRBJ1-4; D gene unclear. Germline CDR1 reads MGHDK; CDR2 reads SYGVNS. Trimming cost V 6 bases and J 5 bases, with 13 bases left between them. The CDR3 totals 14 residues. CDR3 loop: CASSPSGGNEKLFF. The DNA for the CDR3 is TGTGCCAGCAGCCCCTCCGGCGGGAATGAAAAACTGTTTTTT.

V gene TRBV2 combines with J gene TRBJ1-5, with D perhaps TRBD1 (6 bases). Trimming left V 7 bases short and J 1 base short, with 8 bases between. CDR1 is SNHLY and CDR2 is FYNNEI in the germline V gene. The CDR3 is 13 amino acids. The CDR3: CASKGDSNQPQHF. CDR3 nucleotide sequence: TGTGCCAGCAAGGGGGACAGCAATCAGCCCCAGCATTTT.

The chain has TRBV4-2 and TRBJ1-2; D ambiguous. The germline gives CDR1 LGHNA, CDR2 YNFKEQ. Trimming took 2 bases from V and 2 from J, leaving 6 bases between them. This CDR3 has 13 residues. The CDR3 DNA is TGTGCCAGCAGCCAAACGGGAAACTATGGCTACACCTTC. Translated: CASSQTGNYGYTF.

This chain joins TRBV5-1 and TRBJ1-4; D is ambiguous. This CDR3 contains 14 residues. Germline V gives CDR1 SGHRS, CDR2 YFSETQ. Between the trimmed V and J ends, which lost 0 bases and 4 bases, there was a span of 7 bases. The CDR3 nucleotides are TGCGCCAGCAGCTTGGATGGCCTTAATGAAAAACTGTTTTTT. This gives the protein CASSLDGLNEKLFF.

This chain connects TRBV25-1 to TRBJ2-2; the match to TRBD1 covers 8 bases. Germline V CDR1 and CDR2: MGHDK, SYGVNS. V was pared by 7 bases and J by 2 bases, with 6 bases of the junction left unmatched. The CDR3 is made up of 15 amino acids. The CDR3 spells CASTGQGKNTGELFF. In nucleotides, the CDR3 is TGTGCCAGCACAGGACAGGGAAAAAACACCGGGGAGCTGTTTTTT.

This chain connects TRBV19 to TRBJ1-2, with D perhaps matching TRBD1 (5 bases). Trimming cost V 7 bases and J 6 bases, with 21 bases left between them. Germline V CDR1 and CDR2: LNHDA, SQIVND (reference sequence). This CDR3 spans 15 amino acids. The CDR3 here is CASTTYGQGRNGYTF. DNA of the CDR3: TGTGCCAGTACCACGTATGGGCAGGGAAGGAATGGCTACACCTTC.